Below, 7 T cell receptor beta chains from the same sample are listed, as sequenced in a study of tumor-infiltrating lymphocytes in primary liver carcinoma. Blood RNA was derived from unsorted whole blood, and germline DNA was extracted too. TCR beta cDNA was made from approximately 540 ng total RNA with a constant-region primer. Library construction for TCR beta comprised three nested multiplex PCR rounds performed with slightly modified ARM-PCR. The first two PCR rounds, roughly 9 cycles each, used TRBV1-TRBV30 forward primers and a C-beta reverse primer. TCRdb called the multiplex PCR reads again in MiXCR, with one record for every CDR3 protein. The sample lists some 190,000 distinct CDR3 sequences, 60% occurring once. The specimen sequenced was peripheral blood. These receptors all stem from a man in his forties with primary liver carcinoma and hepatitis B virus infection.

Of note for this clonotype: At one of its ends the junction is not consistent with the germline gene, which may arise from a read error. The J gene is TRBJ2-1, the V gene TRBV11-1, with 11 bases lining up with TRBD2. Germline assignment: CDR1 SGHAT and CDR2 FQDESV (reference sequence). This CDR3 is 15 amino acids long. For the CDR3, the DNA is TGTGCCGGCAGCTTCCTGACTAGCGGGGCCAGCGAGCAGTTCTTC. Encoded protein: CAGSFLTSGASEQFF.

As concerns this clonotype: This likely comes from a read error, as the CDR3 has no conserved phenylalanine or tryptophan at its end. The chain employs TRBV5-1 and TRBJ2-5; D not certain. CDR3 length: 10 residues. V lost 7 bases to trimming and J lost 5 bases, with 6 bases between them. Germline V CDR1 and CDR2: SGHRS, YFSETQ. In DNA, the CDR3 is TGCGCCAGCGGCGAGGAGACCCAGTACTCC. As protein: CASGEETQYS.

The chain uses TRBV12-3 or TRBV12-4 and TRBJ2-7; 7 bases are shared with TRBD2. With 5 bases clipped from V and 5 bases from J, the junction kept 9 bases outside the gene matches. This CDR3 region has 14 residues. In nucleotides, the CDR3 is TGTGCCAGCAGTCCTAGCGGTCTTCCCCACGAGCAGTACTTC. The encoded protein is CASSPSGLPHEQYF.

The chain uses TRBV12-3 or TRBV12-4 and TRBJ2-1; 9 bases agree with TRBD2. The V segment lost 9 bases and the J segment 8 bases; nucleotides outside the gene matches: 14. The CDR3 is 15 residues long. This chain's CDR3 is CASLSGRRGGDEQFF. The DNA of the CDR3 is TGTGCCAGTCTTAGCGGGAGACGGGGGGGGGATGAGCAGTTCTTC.

As to this clonotype: A much larger clone differs from this one at a single base, so this may be a read error. V gene TRBV6-5 combines with J gene TRBJ1-5, with D perhaps TRBD1 (5 bases). This CDR3 region has 13 residues. Germline V CDR1 and CDR2: MNHEY, SVGAGI. The CDR3 DNA sequence: TGTGCCAGCAATTACAGGTTAAAGCAGCCCCAGCATTTT. Translation: CASNYRLKQPQHF.

Points on this clonotype: The CDR3 carries no conserved terminal phenylalanine or tryptophan, so it likely arises from a read error. The chain recombines TRBV29-1 with TRBJ2-7; weak D call: TRBD2 (5 bases). Germline CDR1 reads SQVTM; CDR2 reads ANQGSEA. The CDR3 spans 13 residues. The CDR3 sequence: CGVGSGASHEQYL. For the CDR3, the DNA is TGCGGCGTTGGAAGCGGTGCGTCCCACGAGCAGTACTTA.

V and J are TRBV6-6 and TRBJ2-1, with 14 positions matching TRBD2. Per germline, CDR1 MNHNY and CDR2 SVGAGI (reference sequence). The CDR3 has 16 amino acids. The trim removed 5 bases at V and 9 bases at J, leaving 9 bases unmatched. The CDR3 region has the DNA TGTGCCAGCAGTACTCCCGGGACTAGCGGGGGCGGTGAGCAGTTCTTC. Protein: CASSTPGTSGGGEQFF.